These T cell receptor beta chains were read from a single sample in a study of CD8+ T cells in alopecia areata. The protocol was immunoSEQ multiplex PCR, while the TCRdb copy is restricted to in-frame clones and leaves out a portion. The sample includes more than 85,000 clones, around 44% of them seen just once. Material for sequencing was CD4+ T cells sorted from blood. Receptors originate from a human donor with alopecia areata. CDR3s include the opening cysteine and the closing phenylalanine or tryptophan. The D gene is left open where the match is weak. Rows may omit the clone size; those that give it use once, few, many or a size class.

TRBJ2-7 - TRBV5-1 - CASSSLGAGYDEQYF TGCGCCAGCAGCTCCTTGGGGGCAGGGTATGACGAGCAGTACTTC
TRBJ1-5 - TRBV2 - CASNSRDYQPQHF TGTGCCAGCAATTCCAGGGATTATCAGCCCCAGCATTTT
TRBJ2-5 TRBD2 TRBV11-3 - CASSSPAGGETQYF TGTGCCAGCAGCTCCCCCGCGGGGGGGGAGACCCAGTACTTC
TRBJ2-3 - TRBV7-2 - CASRESDTQYF TGTGCCAGCAGAGAATCAGATACGCAGTATTTT
TRBJ2-5 - TRBV28 - CASSFQRYLQETQYF TGTGCCAGCAGTTTTCAGCGGTATCTCCAAGAGACCCAGTACTTC
TRBJ2-7 - TRBV9 - CASSVEGRGTQYF TGTGCCAGCAGCGTAGAGGGGAGAGGAACGCAGTACTTC
TRBJ2-7 - TRBV14 few CASSRERGLPSYEQYF TGTGCCAGCAGCCGAGAAAGGGGACTTCCCTCCTACGAGCAGTACTTC
TRBJ2-3 TRBD1 TRBV29-1 - CSVLGDRSTDTQYF TGCAGCGTTTTGGGGGACAGAAGCACAGATACGCAGTATTTT
TRBJ2-5 - TRBV28 - CASSSETQYF TGTGCCAGCAGTTCGGAGACCCAGTACTTC
TRBJ2-1 TRBD2 TRBV30 few CAWSSWTSGENNEQFF TGTGCCTGGAGTTCGTGGACTAGCGGGGAGAACAATGAGCAGTTCTTC
TRBJ1-2 - TRBV7-3 - CASSLQRTGGGYTF TGTGCCAGCAGCTTACAGAGGACCGGAGGAGGCTACACCTTC
TRBJ1-1 - TRBV30 - CACKGNTEAFF TGTGCCTGTAAGGGGAACACTGAAGCTTTCTTT
TRBJ2-5 TRBD1 TRBV29-1 - CSVDGATGGAETQYF TGCAGCGTTGACGGGGCGACAGGGGGCGCGGAGACCCAGTACTTC
TRBJ2-7 TRBD1 TRBV7-9 - CASSVDRSSYEQYF TGTGCCAGCAGCGTGGACAGGAGCTCCTACGAGCAGTACTTC
TRBJ1-5 - TRBV18 medium-sized CASSPSGQPQHF TGTGCCAGCTCACCTTCGGGACAGCCCCAGCATTTT
TRBJ2-5 - TRBV29-1 few CSGRQSFAQETQYF TGCAGCGGCCGACAGAGCTTCGCCCAAGAGACCCAGTACTTC
TRBJ2-3 TRBD2 TRBV29-1 - CSVSGRARDTQYF TGCAGCGTTAGCGGGAGGGCGAGAGATACGCAGTATTTT
TRBJ1-1 TRBD1 TRBV29-1 - CSVEPTVRGLVNTEAFF TGCAGCGTTGAGCCGACGGTAAGGGGGCTGGTGAACACTGAAGCTTTCTTT
TRBJ2-1 TRBD2 TRBV7-2 - CASSFLAGEQFF TGTGCCAGCAGCTTTTTAGCGGGGGAGCAGTTCTTC
TRBJ1-1 - TRBV29-1 - CSVVFIGVVGTEAFF TGCAGCGTTGTTTTTATTGGAGTGGTGGGCACTGAAGCTTTCTTT
TRBJ2-3 - TRBV30 - CAWSVRGTDTQYF TGTGCCTGGAGTGTACGAGGTACAGATACGCAGTATTTT
TRBJ2-3 TRBD1 TRBV30 - CAWGTTGTVVYF TGTGCCTGGGGAACGACCGGGACAGTCGTTTATTTT